Each of the 8 T cell receptor beta chains below was sequenced from the same sample in a study of identical twins. Each CDR3 protein is one row after TCRdb ran MiXCR on the 5' RACE reads. The sample consists of some 260,000 distinct CDR3 sequences, around 15% of them appearing once. The sample comprised memory (CD45RO+) T cells sorted from blood. Receptors were obtained from a woman between 18 and 29 years old in good health.

The chain is built from TRBV3-1 and TRBJ2-3, with TRBD1 as a possible D gene (5 bases). This CDR3 has 14 residues. Trimming removed 6 bases at V and 7 bases at J, with 17 bases between. CDR1 LGHDT and CDR2 YNNKEL come from the germline V gene (reference sequence). The CDR3 reads CASSTIWTPYTQYF. CDR3 bases: TGTGCCAGCAGTACCATTTGGACACCATATACGCAGTATTTT.

This clonotype turned up a few times. The chain employs TRBV12-3 or TRBV12-4 and TRBJ1-1; D may be TRBD1 (6 bases). The CDR3 is made up of 14 amino acids. V gave up 3 bases and J gave up 4 bases, with 12 bases separating them. CDR3 sequence: CASSFNRAVTEAFF. The CDR3 DNA reads as TGTGCCAGCAGTTTTAACAGGGCGGTCACTGAAGCTTTCTTT.

This clonotype was counted between two and nine times. The chain recombines TRBV3-1 with TRBJ2-2, with unresolved D. The CDR3 length is 11 residues. Germline V gene sequence: CDR1 LGHDT, CDR2 YNNKEL (reference sequence). Trimming pared 7 bases from V and 1 base from J, leaving 1 base between. The CDR3 nucleotides read TGTGCCAGCAAGAACACCGGGGAGCTGTTTTTT. Its protein is CASKNTGELFF.

This clonotype was seen a handful of times. V is TRBV11-2 and J is TRBJ1-1, with a tentative D call TRBD1 (6 bases). CDR1 and CDR2 (germline): SGHAT, FQNNGV. The V and J ends lost 1 base and 9 bases respectively, with 21 bases between them. The CDR3 sequence is 16 residues long. The CDR3 region is CASSLVSSRQALQAFF. The CDR3 DNA is TGTGCCAGCAGCTTAGTCTCCAGCCGACAGGCCCTCCAAGCTTTCTTT.

V is TRBV25-1 and J is TRBJ2-5, with D tentatively TRBD2 (6 bases). This CDR3 region has 15 residues. The germline V gene encodes CDR1 MGHDK and CDR2 SYGVNS. V gave up 5 bases and J gave up 4 bases, with 17 bases separating them. CDR3 protein: CASSQPQGGGETQYF. CDR3 nucleotides: TGTGCCAGCAGTCAGCCCCAGGGAGGAGGAGAGACCCAGTACTTC. Drawing the rest from reference TRBV25-1 and TRBJ2-5, the complete variable domain is EADIYQTPRYLVIGTGKKITLECSQTMGHDKMYWYQQDPGMELHLIHYSYGVNSTEKGDLSSESTVSRIRTEHFPLTLESARPSHTSQYLCASSQPQGGGETQYFGPGTRLLVL.

This clonotype was counted many times. The chain has TRBV4-3 and TRBJ2-1, with D possibly matching TRBD1 (5 bases). The germline CDR1 and CDR2 sequences are LGHNA and YSLEER. The V end was cut by 1 base, the J end by 2 bases, with 9 bases between. The CDR3 has 15 amino acids. CDR3 in amino acids: CASSQGQSTYNEQFF. The CDR3 DNA sequence: TGCGCCAGCAGCCAAGGACAGAGCACCTACAATGAGCAGTTCTTC.

Here the CDR3 reads CASSREAGWGTDTQYF. The CDR3 DNA reads as TGTGCCAGCAGCCGAGAAGCGGGCTGGGGCACAGATACGCAGTATTTT. The chain has TRBV4-2 and TRBJ2-3; TRBD2 is a possible D gene (6 bases). The CDR3 runs to 16 residues. Trimming cost V 4 bases and J 1 base, with 15 bases left between them. Germline loops: CDR1 LGHNA, CDR2 YNFKEQ.

This clonotype turned up a few times. CDR3 protein: CASRRDVNTEAFF. The CDR3 nucleotides read TGTGCCAGCAGAAGAGACGTGAACACTGAAGCTTTCTTT. The chain recombines TRBV7-2 with TRBJ1-1, with D uncertain. Germline assignment: CDR1 SGHTA and CDR2 FQGNSA. The CDR3 is made up of 13 amino acids. The V and J ends lost 6 bases and 0 bases respectively, with 8 bases between them. Complete variable domain (other parts from reference TRBV7-2 and TRBJ1-1): GAGVSQSPSNKVTEKGKDVELRCDPISGHTALYWYRQSLGQGLEFLIYFQGNSAPDKSGLPSDRFSAERTGGSVSTLTIQRTQQEDSAVYLCASRRDVNTEAFFGQGTRLTVV.